Listed below are T cell receptor beta chains from one sample, sequenced in a study of T cells after yellow fever vaccination. One entry per CDR3 protein results from TCRdb running MiXCR on the 5' RACE reads. Of about 320,000 distinct CDR3 sequences in the sample, 3.5% to 5% were seen once. The sample here was PBMCs, taken 15 days after the yellow fever booster vaccination. These receptors came from a man younger than 30 who received the YFV17D yellow fever vaccine. Both conserved end residues are part of each CDR3. The order of the fields is clone size, J gene, V gene, D gene, CDR3 DNA, CDR3 protein. The D gene is left open where the match is weak. A row's size may be missing; if present it is once, few, many or a size class.

size: few; J: TRBJ2-1; V: TRBV4-1; D: TRBD2; DNA: TGCGCCAGCAGCCAATACAGCGGGGGGATGAATGAGCAGTTCTTC; CDR3: CASSQYSGGMNEQFF
size: .; J: TRBJ2-7; V: TRBV5-1; D: .; DNA: TGCGCCAGCAGCTTGGACAGGGAAGCCTACGAGCAGTACTTC; CDR3: CASSLDREAYEQYF
size: many; J: TRBJ1-1; V: TRBV5-6; D: .; DNA: TGTGCCAGCAGCTTGAAGCCCAACACTGAAGCTTTCTTT; CDR3: CASSLKPNTEAFF
size: .; J: TRBJ1-6; V: TRBV6-6; D: TRBD1; DNA: TGTGCCAGCAGTTCCGAAGGACAGGGGAATTCACCCCTCCACTTT; CDR3: CASSSEGQGNSPLHF
size: many; J: TRBJ2-7; V: TRBV5-1; D: .; DNA: TGCGCCAGCAGCTTGGAAACCTACGAGCAGTACTTC; CDR3: CASSLETYEQYF
size: .; J: TRBJ2-1; V: TRBV20-1; D: TRBD2; DNA: TGCAGTGCCCGATGGGGGGGAACAAACAATGAGCAGTTCTTC; CDR3: CSARWGGTNNEQFF
size: .; J: TRBJ2-3; V: TRBV7-2; D: TRBD2; DNA: TGTGCCAGCAGCCCCCGCCGGGATAGCGGGGTACGCACAGATACGCAGTATTTT; CDR3: CASSPRRDSGVRTDTQYF
size: .; J: TRBJ2-5; V: TRBV12-5; D: TRBD1; DNA: TGTGCTAGTGGTTTGGTCGGGACAGGAGCACAAGAGACCCAGTACTTC; CDR3: CASGLVGTGAQETQYF
size: few; J: TRBJ1-3; V: TRBV11-2; D: TRBD1; DNA: TGTGCCAGCAGCTCGTTACCACAGGGGGCGGCTGGAAACACCATATATTTT; CDR3: CASSSLPQGAAGNTIYF
size: .; J: TRBJ1-2; V: TRBV4-1; D: TRBD1; DNA: TGCGCCAGCAGCCAAGATAGTGGTTTCGGGGACAGCCTCCTCTATGGCTACACCTTC; CDR3: CASSQDSGFGDSLLYGYTF
size: .; J: TRBJ2-4; V: TRBV2; D: .; DNA: TGTGCCAGCAACCGGGACCAAGGGGACATTCAGTACTTC; CDR3: CASNRDQGDIQYF
size: few; J: TRBJ2-5; V: TRBV5-5; D: .; DNA: TGTGCCAGCAGCTTGTCGGACCCGGACCTTTCGACCCAGTACTTC; CDR3: CASSLSDPDLSTQYF
size: few; J: TRBJ1-5; V: TRBV5-5; D: .; DNA: TGTGCCAGCAGCTATCTCAATCAGCCCCAGCATTTT; CDR3: CASSYLNQPQHF
size: .; J: TRBJ2-7; V: TRBV5-1; D: .; DNA: TGCGCCAGCAGCTCAACAGGGTCGGTGCCTTACGGGCAGTACTTC; CDR3: CASSSTGSVPYGQYF
size: few; J: TRBJ1-5; V: TRBV15; D: .; DNA: TGTGCCACCAGCAGAACTTCAAATAGCAATCAGCCCCAGCATTTT; CDR3: CATSRTSNSNQPQHF
size: many; J: TRBJ1-2; V: TRBV10-3; D: .; DNA: TGTGCCATCAGTGACAGCAATGTATATGGCTACACCTTC; CDR3: CAISDSNVYGYTF
size: few; J: TRBJ2-1; V: TRBV6-5; D: TRBD2; DNA: TGTGCCAGCAGTTACCTAGCGGGCGGTTACAATGAGCAGTTCTTC; CDR3: CASSYLAGGYNEQFF
size: .; J: TRBJ1-2; V: TRBV5-1; D: .; DNA: TGCGCCAGCAGCTTGGGCGGGGCAGGGGAGTACTATGGCTACACCTTC; CDR3: CASSLGGAGEYYGYTF
size: many; J: TRBJ2-2; V: TRBV7-3; D: .; DNA: TGTGCCAGCAGCTTACAACGGACAGATAACACCGGGGAGCTGTTTTTT; CDR3: CASSLQRTDNTGELFF
size: few; J: TRBJ1-4; V: TRBV6-5; D: TRBD1; DNA: TGTGCCAGCAGTTCTCGACAGGGGTGGAATGAAAAACTGTTTTTT; CDR3: CASSSRQGWNEKLFF
size: few; J: TRBJ2-3; V: TRBV7-6; D: TRBD1; DNA: TGTGCCAGCAGCTTAATGGGACAGGGGAATCTAGATACGCAGTATTTT; CDR3: CASSLMGQGNLDTQYF
size: few; J: TRBJ2-5; V: TRBV7-9; D: .; DNA: TGTGCCAGCAGCTTAGAAGAGCGGACACTTCAAGAGACCCAGTACTTC; CDR3: CASSLEERTLQETQYF
size: many; J: TRBJ2-2; V: TRBV27; D: .; DNA: TGTGCCAGCAGTTTAGTTTCAGGAAGCACCGGGGAGCTGTTTTTT; CDR3: CASSLVSGSTGELFF
size: many; J: TRBJ2-4; V: TRBV29-1; D: TRBD1; DNA: TGCAGCGTGGGGGACAGGGACAACATTCAGTACTTC; CDR3: CSVGDRDNIQYF
size: .; J: TRBJ2-2; V: TRBV7-8; D: TRBD1; DNA: TGTGCCAGCACCCAATTACCCGGACAGGGGTTGGCCGGGGAGCTGTTTTTT; CDR3: CASTQLPGQGLAGELFF
size: many; J: TRBJ1-1; V: TRBV5-1; D: TRBD1; DNA: TGCGCCAGCAGCCCACATGGACAGGGGATGAACACTGAAGCTTTCTTT; CDR3: CASSPHGQGMNTEAFF
size: .; J: TRBJ1-5; V: TRBV7-2; D: .; DNA: TGTGCCAGCAGCTTAGAAACAGGGAATCAGCCCCAGCATTTT; CDR3: CASSLETGNQPQHF
size: many; J: TRBJ2-7; V: TRBV7-2; D: .; DNA: TGTGCCAGCAGCAGGAACAGGGGCCCGGGGGGCGAGCAGTACTTC; CDR3: CASSRNRGPGGEQYF
size: few; J: TRBJ2-7; V: TRBV18; D: .; DNA: TGTGCCAGCTCACCCCCCACGGGGATCTACGAGCAGTACTTC; CDR3: CASSPPTGIYEQYF
size: many; J: TRBJ2-6; V: TRBV10-2; D: TRBD2; DNA: TGCGCCAGCAGTGGTGGGGGGACTAACTCTGGGGCCAACGTCCTGACTTTC; CDR3: CASSGGGTNSGANVLTF
size: .; J: TRBJ1-1; V: TRBV18; D: .; DNA: TGTGCCAGCTCGCCCTACAGCAGGCGGGACACTGAAGCTTTCTTT; CDR3: CASSPYSRRDTEAFF
size: few; J: TRBJ1-5; V: TRBV20-1; D: .; DNA: TGCAGTGCCAAACCCTCGGGGATAGGTCAGCCCCAGCATTTT; CDR3: CSAKPSGIGQPQHF
size: many; J: TRBJ1-1; V: TRBV7-3; D: .; DNA: TGTGCCAGCAGCTGGTCCCCAGGGAGGAACACTGAAGCTTTCTTT; CDR3: CASSWSPGRNTEAFF
size: few; J: TRBJ2-3; V: TRBV20-1; D: TRBD1; DNA: TGCAGTGCTGTGGTAGGACAGGGAGCAGATACGCAGTATTTT; CDR3: CSAVVGQGADTQYF
size: many; J: TRBJ2-2; V: TRBV6-5; D: .; DNA: TGTGCCAGCAGTTACTCGTTCGACACCGGGGAGCTGTTTTTT; CDR3: CASSYSFDTGELFF
size: few; J: TRBJ2-5; V: TRBV7-9; D: .; DNA: TGTGCCAGCAGCTCTAACCGCCCGTACCAAGAGACCCAGTACTTC; CDR3: CASSSNRPYQETQYF
size: many; J: TRBJ2-3; V: TRBV5-1; D: .; DNA: TGCGCCAGCAGCTTGGGGCTGACAGATACGCAGTATTTT; CDR3: CASSLGLTDTQYF
size: .; J: TRBJ2-3; V: TRBV15; D: TRBD2; DNA: TGTGCCACCAGCAGAGCGACTAGCGGGGGCACAGATACGCAGTATTTT; CDR3: CATSRATSGGTDTQYF
size: few; J: TRBJ2-5; V: TRBV5-1; D: .; DNA: TGCGCCAGCAGCTTGATTTTGGGTCAAGAGACCCAGTACTTC; CDR3: CASSLILGQETQYF
size: many; J: TRBJ1-1; V: TRBV7-9; D: TRBD1; DNA: TGTGCCAGCAGTCATCCCGGCAGGGGGCTGAACACTGAAGCTTTCTTT; CDR3: CASSHPGRGLNTEAFF